This is a list of T cell receptor beta chains from one sample in a study of T cell responses to AZD1222 COVID-19 vaccine. Generated by immunoSEQ multiplex PCR, the TCRdb table keeps only in-frame clones and is missing some. The data contain fewer than 200,000 clones, around 90% of them singletons. Sequences were derived from peripheral blood, sampled 28 days after the second AZD1222 dose. These receptors all stem from an adult who received the AZD1222 COVID-19 vaccine. CDR3s include the opening cysteine and the closing phenylalanine or tryptophan. The D gene is left open where the match is weak. Some rows have no size entry. The others give once, few or many, or a class for an expanded clone.

J | D | V | size | CDR3 | DNA
TRBJ2-1 | NA | TRBV25-1 | few | CASSDYRDGADEQFF | TGTGCCAGCAGTGATTACAGGGATGGGGCCGATGAGCAGTTCTTC
TRBJ2-2 | NA | TRBV18 | once | CASSPVAQNTGELFF | TGTGCCAGCTCACCGGTCGCACAGAACACCGGGGAGCTGTTTTTT
TRBJ2-1 | NA | TRBV11-2 | NA | CASSPPPSLGPHNEQFF | TGTGCCAGCAGCCCACCCCCATCTCTCGGGCCCCACAATGAGCAGTTCTTC
TRBJ2-1 | NA | TRBV2 | NA | CASSTLAGGDEQFF | TGTGCCAGCAGCACGTTAGCAGGAGGCGATGAGCAGTTCTTC
TRBJ1-2 | NA | TRBV7-8 | NA | CASSLGGQYGYTF | TGTGCCAGCAGCTTAGGGGGTCAGTATGGCTACACCTTC
TRBJ1-5 | NA | TRBV28 | NA | CASSPPAGRGQPQHF | TGTGCCAGCAGTCCCCCGGCTGGGAGGGGGCAGCCCCAGCATTTT
TRBJ1-1 | NA | TRBV2 | NA | CASSAGRLEAFF | TGTGCCAGCAGTGCAGGCAGGCTTGAAGCTTTCTTT
TRBJ1-1 | NA | TRBV4-1 | NA | CASSQGQGLTEAFF | TGCGCCAGCAGCCAAGGTCAGGGTCTCACTGAAGCTTTCTTT
TRBJ1-1 | NA | TRBV10-3 | NA | CASRLSGQGTEAFF | TGTGCCAGCCGCCTCTCCGGCCAGGGCACTGAAGCTTTCTTT
TRBJ2-1 | NA | TRBV5-1 | NA | CASSLEGGIGEQFF | TGCGCCAGCAGCTTGGAGGGGGGCATCGGAGAGCAGTTCTTC
TRBJ1-2 | NA | TRBV19 | once | CASSSTATNYGYTF | TGTGCCAGTAGTAGTACAGCCACTAACTATGGCTACACCTTC
TRBJ2-7 | NA | TRBV7-2 | NA | CASSFPPYYEQYF | TGTGCCAGCAGCTTTCCACCGTACTACGAGCAGTACTTC